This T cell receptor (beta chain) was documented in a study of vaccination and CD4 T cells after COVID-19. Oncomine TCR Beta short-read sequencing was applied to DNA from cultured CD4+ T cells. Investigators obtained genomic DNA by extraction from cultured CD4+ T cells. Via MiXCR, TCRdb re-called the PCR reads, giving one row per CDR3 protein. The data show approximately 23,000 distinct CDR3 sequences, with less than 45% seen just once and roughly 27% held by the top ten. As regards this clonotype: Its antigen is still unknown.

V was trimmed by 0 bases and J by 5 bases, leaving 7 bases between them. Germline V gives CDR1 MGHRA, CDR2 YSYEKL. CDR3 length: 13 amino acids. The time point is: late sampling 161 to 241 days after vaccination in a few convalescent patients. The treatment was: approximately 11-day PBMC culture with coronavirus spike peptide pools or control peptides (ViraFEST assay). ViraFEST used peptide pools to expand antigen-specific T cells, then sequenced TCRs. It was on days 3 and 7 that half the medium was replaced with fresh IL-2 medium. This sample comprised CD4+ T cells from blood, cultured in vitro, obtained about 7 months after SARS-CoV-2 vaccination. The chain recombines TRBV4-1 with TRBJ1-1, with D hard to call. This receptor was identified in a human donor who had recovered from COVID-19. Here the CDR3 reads CASSQDRGTEAFF. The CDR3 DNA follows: TGCGCCAGCAGCCAAGATCGCGGGACTGAAGCTTTCTTT.